The 2 T cell receptor beta chains below come from one sample, sequenced in a study of graft-versus-host responses after intestinal transplantation. Their specific antigens are unknown. Repertoires were generated with immunoSEQ multiplex PCR, while TCRdb's copy carries only in-frame clones and drops some. This sample carries 95,000 to 110,000 clones, less than 90% of them seen once, and the ten largest clones take 0.7% to 0.9%. Specimen: unstimulated CD4+ T cells sorted from spleen or lymph node cells, collected before intestinal transplant. These receptors originate from a human donor who received an intestinal transplant.

Only a few counts were recorded for this clone. The J gene is TRBJ1-3, the V gene TRBV6-5, with 7 bases identical to TRBD1. V was clipped by 4 bases and J by 6 bases; unmatched bases: 6. This CDR3 region has 14 residues. Per the germline V gene, CDR1 is MNHEY and CDR2 is SVGAGI. CDR3 residues: CASSSPGQPNTIYF. As DNA, the CDR3 is TGTGCCAGCAGTTCGCCGGGACAGCCAAACACCATATATTTT.

This sequence joins TRBV11-3 and TRBJ2-5; 8 nucleotides agree with TRBD2. Germline V CDR1 and CDR2: SGHNT, YENEEA. V lost 0 bases and J lost 1; bases outside the gene matches: 7. The CDR3 totals 17 residues. DNA for the CDR3: TGTGCCAGCAGCTTAGAGCGTGGGCTAGCGGGCCAAGAGACCCAGTACTTC. As protein: CASSLERGLAGQETQYF.